The 3 T cell receptor beta chains presented below share a single source sample, sequenced in a study of blood T cell repertoires in COVID-19. Some clones are missing from TCRdb's copy, which holds only in-frame ones; the method was immunoSEQ multiplex PCR. Among about 280,000 clones listed, roughly 90% were seen once. What was sequenced was PBMCs or T cells enriched from blood (not recorded which). All receptors derive from a woman under 40 who had recovered from COVID-19.

V and J are TRBV6-5 and TRBJ1-3; 7 nucleotides match TRBD1. Germline CDR1 is MNHEY and CDR2 is SVGAGI. The CDR3 has 15 residues. V lost 6 bases to trimming and J lost 0 bases; unmatched junction nucleotides: 5. The CDR3 is CASRRDRNSGNTIYF. For the CDR3, the DNA is TGTGCCAGCAGGAGGGACAGAAACTCTGGAAACACCATATATTTT.

V is TRBV19 and J is TRBJ1-1, with 7 bases fitting TRBD1. This CDR3 has 14 amino acids. With 10 bases clipped from V and 1 base from J, the junction kept 9 bases outside the gene matches. Germline CDR1 reads LNHDA; CDR2 reads SQIVND (reference sequence). The CDR3 nucleotides are TGTGCCACCCGGACAGGATCTACGAACACTGAAGCTTTCTTT. This translates into CATRTGSTNTEAFF.

CDR3 region: CASSLYPSGTNNNEQFF. CDR3 DNA sequence: TGTGCCAGCAGTTTATACCCTAGCGGAACCAACAACAATGAGCAGTTCTTC. This chain connects TRBV27 to TRBJ2-1, with TRBD2 identical over 7 bases. This CDR3 region has 17 residues. The V and J ends lost 1 base and 5 bases, in that order; junction bases with no gene match: 11. From germline, CDR1 is MNHEY and CDR2 SMNVEV (reference sequence).